Here is one TCR beta chain with its context. Antigen unknown. This sequence is one base from a far larger clone and is likely a read error. Distinct nucleotide sequences in the sample also encode this CDR3. Generated by immunoSEQ multiplex PCR, the TCRdb table keeps only in-frame clones and is missing some. The data contain tens of thousands of clones, 60% to 65% of them seen just once; the ten biggest clones take up roughly 56%. The study drew its donors from healthy HIV-negative adults without recent acute infections or vaccinations. With V trimmed by 2 bases and J by 3 bases, 9 bases remained unmatched. The germline V gene has CDR1 MNHNS and CDR2 SASEGT. This CDR3 region has 16 residues. The sample belongs to a study of shared clonotypes between healthy human individuals. Points from the study as a whole: Unshared clonotypes carried lower generation probabilities than those common to all four donors.

The clonotype comes from a man aged 25-45 years in good health. The chain employs TRBV6-1 and TRBJ2-5, with TRBD1 matching 7 bases. Input material: memory CD8+ T cells sorted from blood. As for subset: CD45RO+ cells pooled with CCR7-negative TemRA cells. CDR3 region: CASSEWTGDGKETQYF. CDR3 DNA sequence: TGTGCCAGCAGTGAATGGACAGGAGATGGAAAAGAGACCCAGTACTTC.